This is a list of T cell receptor beta chains from one sample in a study of identical twins. MiXCR, applied by TCRdb to the 5' RACE reads, yields one record per CDR3 protein. The repertoire consists of about 530,000 distinct CDR3 sequences, with roughly 15% occurring once and the leading ten covering about 0.47%. The same sample was also used in a study of yellow fever vaccine responses in identical twins.

Material: CD4+ T cells sorted from blood. The receptors were sampled from a woman under 30 in good health. Both conserved end residues are trimmed from each CDR3.

v_gene,j_gene,CDR3aa
TRBV11-1,TRBJ2-5,ASGPGTSRETQY
TRBV7-2,TRBJ1-5,ASSLGWGGQPQH
TRBV5-1,TRBJ2-5,ASSLAAGYQETQY
TRBV10-3,TRBJ1-5,AISESTGYGNQPQH
TRBV24-1,TRBJ2-2,ATSDSTRRSTGELF
TRBV28,TRBJ1-6,ASSFDSSPLH
TRBV28,TRBJ1-1,ATFDRYTEAF
TRBV5-6,TRBJ2-5,ASSPPRRSQETQY
TRBV20-1,TRBJ1-6,SAREQGQSPLH
TRBV4-1,TRBJ1-2,ASSQDTRVGGRKSLWYGYT
TRBV12-3/TRBV12-4,TRBJ2-5,ASSLWGSETQY
TRBV6-1,TRBJ1-1,ASYRTQGTEAF
TRBV5-1,TRBJ2-2,ASRLERGTGELF
TRBV4-1,TRBJ2-2,ASSQDSGPTGELF
TRBV7-9,TRBJ2-2,ASSSQGGELF
TRBV12-3/TRBV12-4,TRBJ2-5,ASREAGVGETQY
TRBV7-8,TRBJ2-5,ASSFSGTSGVETQY
TRBV5-1,TRBJ2-1,ASSLTLTGVNEQF
TRBV12-3/TRBV12-4,TRBJ2-1,ASSLGLLAGADNEQF
TRBV6-1,TRBJ2-2,ASSEWLGAGELF
TRBV10-3,TRBJ1-4,AIREAGQGNEKLF
TRBV7-9,TRBJ1-6,ASSLGEYSPLH
TRBV29-1,TRBJ1-1,SERQRTEAF
TRBV6-2/TRBV6-3,TRBJ2-3,ASSYQGGGTDTQY
TRBV24-1,TRBJ2-5,ATSDESINQETQY
TRBV18,TRBJ2-3,ASSQQGPSADTQY
TRBV5-1,TRBJ2-1,ASSYRTSGRAKRSYNEQF
TRBV6-1,TRBJ1-5,ASSEGSNHPQH
TRBV28,TRBJ2-3,ASTGSASTDTQY
TRBV11-2,TRBJ2-1,ASSLGLGEYNEQF
TRBV24-1,TRBJ2-3,ATSAPRTDTQY
TRBV10-2,TRBJ2-5,ASCPRGETQY
TRBV7-2,TRBJ2-7,ASSIRPGLETYEQY
TRBV3-1,TRBJ2-1,ASRGGGHNEQF
TRBV6-1,TRBJ2-5,ASSERGRAETQY
TRBV28,TRBJ2-1,ASSLQASGSGEQF
TRBV6-5,TRBJ1-2,ASSYSGRGSNYGYT
TRBV20-1,TRBJ2-2,SARSGRAAGELF
TRBV20-1,TRBJ2-3,SARFWGRTSDTQY
TRBV10-3,TRBJ2-4,AISATGQENIQY
TRBV12-3/TRBV12-4,TRBJ2-3,TSSLGGGLAGPLDTQY
TRBV11-2,TRBJ2-1,ASSFLSGLMGSYNEQF
TRBV24-1,TRBJ2-5,ATSEFSGLGRETQY
TRBV6-2/TRBV6-3,TRBJ2-3,ASRKREGFTDTQY
TRBV5-1,TRBJ2-1,ASSFRGPFTDNEQF
TRBV3-1,TRBJ2-5,ASSQVSAGKETQY
TRBV5-1,TRBJ2-7,ASSQRVEGEQY
TRBV29-1,TRBJ2-1,SVDSTSGLYNEQF
TRBV24-1,TRBJ2-1,ATSEGDKLNEQF
TRBV24-1,TRBJ2-3,ATSSPGKSDTQY
TRBV5-1,TRBJ2-1,ASSLDNGNEQF
TRBV10-3,TRBJ1-6,AISESSARGSPLH
TRBV29-1,TRBJ1-1,SAAPGHENTEAF
TRBV10-2,TRBJ2-3,ASSDPLAGSDTQY
TRBV19,TRBJ1-2,ASSTYGYGYT
TRBV12-3/TRBV12-4,TRBJ1-5,ASSLQNQPQH
TRBV5-1,TRBJ2-5,ASSLEGNQETQY
TRBV12-3/TRBV12-4,TRBJ1-5,ASAGGIQPQH
TRBV18,TRBJ2-1,ASSRSQGYNEQF